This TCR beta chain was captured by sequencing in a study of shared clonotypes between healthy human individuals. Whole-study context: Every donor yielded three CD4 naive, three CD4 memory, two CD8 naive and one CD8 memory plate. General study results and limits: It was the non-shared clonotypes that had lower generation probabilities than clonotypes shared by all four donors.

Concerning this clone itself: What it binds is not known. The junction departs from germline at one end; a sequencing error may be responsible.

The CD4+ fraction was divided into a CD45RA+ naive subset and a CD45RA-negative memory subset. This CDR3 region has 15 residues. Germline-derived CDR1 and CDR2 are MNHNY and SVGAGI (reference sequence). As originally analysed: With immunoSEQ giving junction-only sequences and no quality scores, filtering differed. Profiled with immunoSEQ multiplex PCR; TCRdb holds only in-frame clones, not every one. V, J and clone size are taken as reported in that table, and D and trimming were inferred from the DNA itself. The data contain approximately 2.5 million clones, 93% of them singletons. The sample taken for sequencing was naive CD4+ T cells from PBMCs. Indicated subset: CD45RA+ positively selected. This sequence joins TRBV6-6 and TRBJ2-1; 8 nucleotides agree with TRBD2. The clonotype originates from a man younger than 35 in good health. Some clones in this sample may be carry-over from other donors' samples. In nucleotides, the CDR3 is TGTGCCAGCAGAACCGGGACGGGAGGGCCTTATCCGTTCCTCTTC. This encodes CASRTGTGGPYPFLF.